This T cell receptor beta chain was observed in a study of cytomegalovirus exposure and HLA in healthy donors. Regarding the study as a whole: HLA alleles were associated with around 17,000 TCR beta sequences in a later analysis at 0.05 false discovery rate.

Healthy bone marrow donors made up the donor group. The PCR used 60 Vbeta and 13 Jbeta primers. Measured with immunoSEQ multiplex PCR; TCRdb has only the in-frame clones, and not every one. The sample lists over 150,000 clones; roughly four fifths were seen once. A few counts support this clone. Its antigen is undetermined. This CDR3 spans 16 amino acids. Germline-derived CDR1 and CDR2 are LGHNA and YSLEER. Deletions cut 1 base from V and 3 bases from J, with 13 bases between. V gene TRBV4-3 combines with J gene TRBJ1-3; D perhaps matches TRBD1 (6 bases). Sequencing was performed on PBMCs. The TCR sequence derives from a boy between 2 and 10 years old in good health and CMV-seronegative. The CDR3 sequence: CASSQGGGASGNTIYF. Here the CDR3 DNA reads TGCGCCAGCAGCCAAGGAGGGGGGGCCAGTGGAAACACCATATATTTT.